Sequencing of this T cell receptor (beta chain) was carried out in a study of blood T cell repertoires in COVID-19. Overall study context: Both acute and convalescent COVID-19 samples were obtained from the United States, Italy and Spain. Sample material is recorded as cDNA or gDNA derived from T cells, B-cell-depleted T cells, or PBMCs.

The CDR3 runs 16 residues. Germline CDR1 and CDR2: DFQATT and SNEGSKA (reference sequence). With 3 bases clipped from V and 2 bases from J, the junction kept 9 bases outside the gene matches. Sequencing used immunoSEQ multiplex PCR; TCRdb keeps in-frame clones, though not all of them. The sample has around 130,000 clones, 75% to 90% seen once. Sequencing used peripheral blood. The clonotype was recovered from a woman aged 80 or older with acute or convalescent COVID-19. The chain combines TRBV20-1 with TRBJ2-1; 8 positions match TRBD1. CDR3 residues: CSASGSQGAAYNEQFF. DNA for the CDR3: TGCAGTGCTAGTGGATCTCAGGGGGCAGCCTACAATGAGCAGTTCTTC.